This T cell receptor beta chain was recorded in a study of T cell repertoires in cytomegalovirus infection. Study-level background: Signatures in public TCR beta sequences pointed to both CMV infection and matching HLA type.

CDR1 and CDR2 (germline): SNHLY, FYNNEI. V gave up 6 bases and J gave up 1 base, with 16 bases separating them. The CDR3 runs 15 residues. A word on this clonotype: What it recognizes is unknown.

Study-level points and caveats: Adding up the frequency of public TCR beta families identified people who carried CMV plus the relevant HLA. The study found HLA-C-restricted CMV-specific TCR beta clonotypes dominating the ex vivo response.

Each CDR3 protein is one row after TCRdb ran MiXCR on the reads. The sample has some 97,000 distinct CDR3 sequences, around 22% seen once; the top ten hold more than 35%. The rearrangement uses TRBV2 and TRBJ2-7; possible D gene TRBD1, 6 bases. The sequenced sample consisted of CD8+ T cells from PBMCs. This clonotype originated in a human donor in good health (CMV status not recorded). Some clones in this sample may be carry-over from other donors' samples. CDR3: CASSRQSTGSYEQYF. For the CDR3, the DNA is TGTGCCAGCAGCCGACAGTCAACAGGGTCCTACGAGCAGTACTTC.